The 32 T cell receptor beta chains below all came from one sample that was sequenced in a study of T cells in Graves' hyperthyroidism and ophthalmopathy. The CDR3 regions of TCR beta were amplified from RNA transcripts. RT-PCR in the first round (using the HTBI primer set) targeted the TCR CDR3. TCRdb re-analysed the multiplex PCR reads in MiXCR, keeping a single row per CDR3 protein. The sample has some 740,000 distinct CDR3 sequences; approximately 14% are singletons. Sample: blood. The receptors come from a woman younger than 30 with Graves' hyperthyroidism.

This clonotype was picked up many times. The V call is TRBV18, the J call TRBJ1-2; D uncertain. The germline V and J ends were trimmed by 2 bases and 4 bases, with 17 bases remaining between them. Looked up from germline, CDR1 is KGHSH and CDR2 is LQKENI. CDR3 length: 16 residues. CDR3 sequence (DNA): TGTGCCAGCTCACCATCCTTAGCCCAAACCTTCTATGGCTACACCTTC. Amino acid sequence: CASSPSLAQTFYGYTF.

The rearrangement joins TRBV29-1 to TRBJ1-1, with D tentatively TRBD1 (5 bases). CDR3 length equals 13 residues. The germline CDR1 and CDR2 sequences are SQVTM and ANQGSEA. Trimming removed 5 bases at V and 0 bases at J, with 10 bases between. The CDR3 protein is CSVSPTVNTEAFF. CDR3 DNA: TGCAGCGTTTCCCCGACAGTGAACACTGAAGCTTTCTTT.

This clonotype was picked up a small number of times. The chain combines TRBV5-6 with TRBJ2-5; D gene unclear. Trimming left V 2 bases short and J 5 bases short, with 13 bases between. CDR3 length equals 14 residues. Germline CDR1 SGHDT, CDR2 YYEEEE. CDR3 sequence reads: CASSFRAYGETQYF. CDR3 DNA sequence: TGTGCCAGCAGCTTTAGGGCCTATGGGGAGACCCAGTACTTC.

This clonotype showed up many times. J is TRBJ2-7 and V is TRBV27, with TRBD1 matching over 9 bases. The length of the CDR3 is 14 residues. Unmatched junction bases numbered 7, after V lost 7 bases and J lost 3 bases. Germline V gene lookup returns CDR1 MNHEY and CDR2 SMNVEV (reference sequence). The CDR3 nucleotides read TGTGCCAGCACCGCACCGGGACAGGGCTACGAGCAGTACTTC. It encodes CASTAPGQGYEQYF.

This clonotype was counted only a few times. The chain joins TRBV30 to TRBJ1-1; no clear D gene. The CDR3 extends over 13 amino acids. Trimming took 3 bases from V and 1 from J, leaving 9 bases between them. CDR1 and CDR2 (germline): GTSNPN, SVGIG (reference sequence). The CDR3 spells CAWSRKGNTEAFF. CDR3 nucleotides: TGTGCCTGGAGCCGAAAGGGGAACACTGAAGCTTTCTTT.

This clonotype was seen ten or more times. The genes are TRBV12-3 or TRBV12-4 and TRBJ2-5, with D unclear. The V gene lost 2 bases and the J gene lost 2 bases, with 6 bases spanning the gap. The CDR3 has 13 residues. CDR3 in amino acids: CASSLWIQETQYF. Here the CDR3 DNA reads TGTGCCAGCAGTTTATGGATTCAAGAGACCCAGTACTTC.

This clonotype was seen a handful of times. CDR3 sequence reads: CASRTQGGTEAFF. In DNA form, the CDR3 reads TGTGCCAGCAGAACTCAGGGAGGTACTGAAGCTTTCTTT. The chain recombines TRBV6-2 or TRBV6-3 with TRBJ1-1, with D possibly TRBD1 on 5 matching bases. Trimming shortened V by 6 bases and J by 5 bases, and 13 bases separated the two germline ends. The CDR3 is 13 residues long. From germline, CDR1 is MNHEY and CDR2 SVGEGT.

This clonotype was found many times. The chain joins TRBV7-9 to TRBJ1-1; TRBD1 agrees at 7 bases. V was pared by 5 bases and J by 0 bases, with 6 bases of the junction left unmatched. CDR3 length: 15 residues. Germline V gives CDR1 SEHNR, CDR2 FQNEAQ (reference sequence). This chain's CDR3 is CASSPQGIMNTEAFF. CDR3 DNA sequence: TGTGCCAGCAGCCCACAGGGGATAATGAACACTGAAGCTTTCTTT.

V is TRBV6-2 or TRBV6-3 and J is TRBJ2-3; no clear D. Trimming cost V 1 base and J 10 bases, with 9 bases left between them. This CDR3 is 12 amino acids long. Per germline, CDR1 MNHEY and CDR2 SVGEGT. For the CDR3, the DNA is TGTGCCAGCAGTTACTATACAGAACCGCAGTATTTT. Amino acids: CASSYYTEPQYF.

This clonotype turned up a few times. The chain joins TRBV7-3 to TRBJ1-1; perhaps TRBD1 as D (5 bases). V lost 0 bases, J lost 5 bases, and 13 bases lay in between. Germline loops: CDR1 SGHTA, CDR2 FQGTGA. The CDR3 is 15 residues long. Here the CDR3 DNA reads TGTGCCAGCAGCTTAACTGGGGGGTTGGGGACTGAAGCTTTCTTT. The encoded protein is CASSLTGGLGTEAFF. The full variable domain, its missing parts supplied by reference TRBV7-3 and TRBJ1-1, is GAGVSQTPSNKVTEKGKYVELRCDPISGHTALYWYRQSLGQGPEFLIYFQGTGAADDSGLPNDRFFAVRPEGSVSTLKIQRTERGDSAVYLCASSLTGGLGTEAFFGQGTRLTVV.

For the CDR3, the DNA is TGTGCCAGTAGTGACCAAACGGATGAAAAACTGTTTTTT. It specifies CASSDQTDEKLFF. This chain uses TRBV19 with TRBJ1-4; no definite D call. The CDR3 length is 13 residues. The V gene lost 5 bases and the J gene lost 6 bases, with 10 bases spanning the gap. Germline CDR1 and CDR2: LNHDA and SQIVND (reference sequence). Drawing the rest from reference TRBV19 and TRBJ1-4, the complete variable domain is DGGITQSPKYLFRKEGQNVTLSCEQNLNHDAMYWYRQDPGQGLRLIYYSQIVNDFQKGDIAEGYSVSREKKESFPLTVTSAQKNPTAFYLCASSDQTDEKLFFGSGTQLSVL.

This chain links TRBV12-3 or TRBV12-4 with TRBJ2-6; 7 positions agree with TRBD1. The CDR3 is 16 residues long. The CDR3 region has the DNA TGTCCCTTTGCCCCAGGGGGTCTCTCTGGGGCCAACGTCCTGACTTTC. Its translation is CPFAPGGLSGANVLTF.

V gene TRBV18 combines with J gene TRBJ2-2; perhaps TRBD1 as D (5 bases). With 0 bases removed from V and 4 bases from J, the gap between germline ends came to 15 bases. Looked up from germline, CDR1 is KGHSH and CDR2 is LQKENI. This CDR3 has 17 amino acids. The CDR3 bases are TGTGCCAGCTCACCACCCAATAGGCGACAGTTCACCGGGGAGCTGTTTTTT. Its protein product is CASSPPNRRQFTGELFF.

J is TRBJ2-1 and V is TRBV20-1, with D tentatively TRBD1 (5 bases). V lost 7 bases, J lost 3 bases, and 16 bases lay in between. The CDR3 is made up of 14 amino acids. Germline CDR1 reads DFQATT; CDR2 reads SNEGSKA (reference sequence). The CDR3 DNA follows: TGCAGTGACGCAGGGTCCGAAAACTACAATGAGCAGTTCTTC. This encodes CSDAGSENYNEQFF.

The chain joins TRBV5-8 to TRBJ2-5; D is possibly TRBD1 (6 bases). The germline V and J ends were trimmed by 5 bases and 2 bases, with 13 bases remaining between them. The CDR3 runs to 14 residues. Germline V gives CDR1 SGHTS, CDR2 YDEGEE. This CDR3 reads CASRGGQQQETQYF. CDR3 in DNA: TGTGCCAGCAGGGGTGGACAGCAGCAAGAGACCCAGTACTTC.

The V call is TRBV6-5, the J call TRBJ1-6; the D is unclear. The germline gives CDR1 MNHEY, CDR2 SVGAGI. Trimming stripped 2 bases from V and 0 bases from J, with 11 bases between. CDR3 length equals 17 residues. The CDR3 region has the DNA TGTGCCAGCAGTTACGTCAGTTCGAGCTCCTATAATTCACCCCTCCACTTT. The encoded protein is CASSYVSSSSYNSPLHF.

The gene calls are TRBV4-1 and TRBJ2-1; 10 bases map to TRBD2. This CDR3 has 16 residues. V was pared by 4 bases and J by 4 bases, with 7 bases of the junction left unmatched. Germline V lookup: CDR1 MGHRA, CDR2 YSYEKL. The CDR3 coding sequence is TGCGCCAGCAGCCCTCAATGGACTAGCGGATACAATGAGCAGTTCTTC. As protein: CASSPQWTSGYNEQFF.

V gene TRBV20-1 combines with J gene TRBJ2-3; TRBD1 agrees at 11 bases. Germline V lookup: CDR1 DFQATT, CDR2 SNEGSKA (reference sequence). The CDR3 covers 16 residues. With 0 bases clipped from V and 5 bases from J, the junction kept 7 bases outside the gene matches. The chain's CDR3 is CSARDPGTGGGDTQYF. The CDR3 DNA is TGCAGTGCTAGAGATCCCGGGACAGGGGGGGGAGATACGCAGTATTTT.

This clonotype appeared many times. The J gene is TRBJ2-7, the V gene TRBV20-1; TRBD1 aligns across 10 bases. The germline V gene has CDR1 DFQATT and CDR2 SNEGSKA (reference sequence). This CDR3 is built from 14 residues. V shed 6 bases, J shed 3 bases, and the junction held 8 bases outside the gene matches. The CDR3 here is CSAPTWTGGYEQYF. CDR3 nucleotide sequence: TGCAGTGCCCCGACCTGGACAGGGGGCTACGAGCAGTACTTC.

This clonotype was found many times. This rearrangement joins TRBV29-1 to TRBJ2-7; 9 nucleotides line up with TRBD1. The length of the CDR3 is 14 residues. Germline lookup yields CDR1 SQVTM and CDR2 ANQGSEA. V was clipped by 7 bases and J by 5 bases; unmatched bases: 12. CDR3 in amino acids: CSAKDRGPYNEQYF. CDR3 sequence (DNA): TGCAGCGCTAAGGACAGGGGACCATACAACGAGCAGTACTTC.

In this sample, this clonotype turned up many times. The chain uses TRBV7-9 and TRBJ2-1; 7 bases fit TRBD2. The V gene end was trimmed by 4 bases and the J gene end by 10 bases; junction bases not matched to a gene: 4. The CDR3 extends over 12 amino acids. Germline V gives CDR1 SEHNR, CDR2 FQNEAQ (reference sequence). The CDR3: CASSSLAYEQFF. The CDR3 DNA reads TGTGCCAGCAGCTCACTAGCGTACGAGCAGTTCTTC.

This clonotype was detected ten times or more. This chain joins TRBV10-3 and TRBJ2-3, with TRBD2 matching 12 bases. V gave up 5 bases and J gave up 2 bases; unmatched junction bases: 5. The CDR3 consists of 16 residues. CDR1 and CDR2 (germline): ENHRY, SYGVKD. The CDR3 DNA sequence: TGTGCCATCAGTCCGACTAGCGGGGGATACACAGATACGCAGTATTTT. It specifies CAISPTSGGYTDTQYF.

V is TRBV29-1 and J is TRBJ2-7; a weak D match, TRBD1 (7 bases). The CDR3 is 14 residues long. With 7 bases removed from V and 3 bases from J, the gap between germline ends came to 19 bases. Looked up from germline, CDR1 is SQVTM and CDR2 is ANQGSEA. CDR3 DNA sequence: TGCAGCGCCTTTGGAGGGACAGACCTCTACGAGCAGTACTTC. The encoded protein is CSAFGGTDLYEQYF.

In its sample, this clonotype was seen many times. The rearrangement uses TRBV30 and TRBJ2-1, with D hard to call. The V end was cut by 1 base, the J end by 10 bases, with 8 bases between. The CDR3 totals 11 residues. Germline V lookup: CDR1 GTSNPN, CDR2 SVGIG (reference sequence). The CDR3 here is CAWSDRSEQFF. The CDR3 nucleotides read TGTGCCTGGAGTGATAGGAGCGAGCAGTTCTTC.

This clonotype was picked up a small number of times. The J gene is TRBJ2-2, the V gene TRBV6-2 or TRBV6-3; D call uncertain. Germline CDR1 reads MNHEY; CDR2 reads SVGEGT. Trimming stripped 8 bases from V and 5 bases from J, with 15 bases between. This CDR3 comprises 14 residues. CDR3 DNA: TGTGCCAGCGGTCTCCCTAGAGGTACCGGGGAGCTGTTTTTT. Amino acids: CASGLPRGTGELFF.

This clonotype was counted between two and nine times. The V call is TRBV7-2, the J call TRBJ2-2; D is unclear. CDR1 is SGHTA, CDR2 FQGNSA, per germline. Trimming took 6 bases from V and 1 from J, leaving 12 bases between them. CDR3 size: 15 residues. CDR3 nucleotide sequence: TGTGCCAGCAGAGCCCCTCCAGGGAACACCGGGGAGCTGTTTTTT. Amino acids: CASRAPPGNTGELFF.

Only a few counts were recorded for this clonotype. The chain joins TRBV29-1 to TRBJ2-3; the D gene is possibly TRBD1 (6 bases). The CDR3 has 15 amino acids. V lost 6 bases, J lost 6 bases, and 22 bases lay in between. Germline V gene lookup returns CDR1 SQVTM and CDR2 ANQGSEA. The DNA for the CDR3 is TGCAGCGTAACACCGGGACAAGGATACCCCGATACGCAGTATTTT. This translates into CSVTPGQGYPDTQYF.

This clonotype came up many times. This chain joins TRBV28 and TRBJ2-1; no reliable D call. The length of the CDR3 is 15 residues. Germline CDR1 is MDHEN and CDR2 is SYDVKM. V lost 6 bases and J lost 6, with 18 bases in between. The CDR3 DNA reads as TGTGCCAGCAGCTCACCAGCCGGAGTGGGCAATGAGCAGTTCTTC. Its protein product is CASSSPAGVGNEQFF.

With regard to this clonotype: Given a much more abundant clone one base away, this may be a read error. The chain uses TRBV28 and TRBJ2-7; TRBD1 matches 9 bases. The germline CDR1 and CDR2 sequences are MDHEN and SYDVKM. J lost 5 bases, V lost 3 bases, and 8 bases had no gene match. This CDR3 is built from 15 residues. The CDR3 DNA sequence: TGTGCCAGCAGTTTGTCAGGGACAGGGAACCACGAGCAGTACTTC. This sequence encodes CASSLSGTGNHEQYF.

This clonotype was seen many times. The chain uses TRBV3-1 and TRBJ2-3; TRBD2 agrees at 7 bases. Trimming at V came to 4 bases and at J to 4 bases, leaving 11 bases not matched to a gene. Germline values: CDR1 LGHDT, CDR2 YNNKEL (reference sequence). CDR3 length equals 16 residues. The CDR3 protein is CASSPKGGRYADTQYF. The CDR3 region has the DNA TGTGCCAGCAGCCCTAAAGGCGGGAGATACGCAGATACGCAGTATTTT.

This clonotype was seen repeatedly, ten times or more. The V gene is TRBV18, the J gene TRBJ1-1, with D tentatively TRBD1 (6 bases). Germline V gene lookup returns CDR1 KGHSH and CDR2 LQKENI. There are 14 residues in the CDR3. V was shortened by 6 bases and J by 1 base, with 12 bases between the two germline ends. The CDR3 loop reads CASSRGQSNTEAFF. Written as DNA, the CDR3 is TGTGCCAGCTCGAGAGGACAGTCGAACACTGAAGCTTTCTTT.

V is TRBV18 and J is TRBJ2-5; perhaps TRBD1 as D (6 bases). Germline lookup yields CDR1 KGHSH and CDR2 LQKENI. Between the trimmed V and J ends, which lost 6 bases and 0 bases, there was a span of 14 bases. This CDR3 has 15 residues. The CDR3 region is CASSETGMYQETQYF. CDR3 sequence (DNA): TGTGCCAGCTCGGAGACAGGAATGTACCAAGAGACCCAGTACTTC. Drawing the rest from reference TRBV18 and TRBJ2-5, the complete variable domain is NAGVMQNPRHLVRRRGQEARLRCSPMKGHSHVYWYRQLPEEGLKFMVYLQKENIIDESGMPKERFSAEFPKEGPSILRIQQVVRGDSAAYFCASSETGMYQETQYFGPGTRLLVL.